The 4 T cell receptor beta chains given below trace back to one sample, sequenced in a study of CD8 T cells in Susac syndrome. RNA totalling roughly 0.5 to 1 ug underwent reverse transcription with random hexamers. One entry per CDR3 protein results from TCRdb running MiXCR on the immunoSEQ multiplex PCR reads. The sample has approximately 170,000 distinct CDR3 sequences; roughly 93% are singletons. The sequenced material came from CD4+ T cells from PBMCs. The receptors were sampled from a human donor in good health.

V is TRBV9 and J is TRBJ2-1; D unclear. The CDR3 contains 14 residues. V gave up 0 bases and J gave up 6 bases, with 10 bases separating them. Germline lookup yields CDR1 SGDLS and CDR2 YYNGEE. The CDR3 bases are TGTGCCAGCAGCGTAGACCCCGCGGCCAATGAGCAGTTCTTC. It is translated as CASSVDPAANEQFF. Full variable domain (remainder filled in from reference TRBV9 and TRBJ2-1): DSGVTQTPKHLITATGQRVTLRCSPRSGDLSVYWYQQSLDQGLQFLIQYYNGEERAKGNILERFSAQQFPDLHSELNLSSLELGDSALYFCASSVDPAANEQFFGPGTRLTVL.

The gene calls are TRBV5-1 and TRBJ1-1; D gene ambiguous. The V end was cut by 0 bases, the J end by 1 base, with 7 bases between. Germline-derived CDR1 and CDR2 are SGHRS and YFSETQ. The CDR3 is 14 amino acids. The CDR3 DNA reads as TGCGCCAGCAGCTTGGTTCCATCGAACACTGAAGCTTTCTTT. This gives the protein CASSLVPSNTEAFF.

A single count supports this clonotype. This rearrangement joins TRBV18 to TRBJ1-2, with D unclear. V lost 2 bases to trimming and J lost 4 bases, with 14 bases between them. This CDR3 comprises 15 residues. Germline CDR1 is KGHSH and CDR2 is LQKENI. The CDR3 DNA is TGTGCCAGCTCACCAAGCTCTGAATTGAGCTATGGCTACACCTTC. Translated, it gives CASSPSSELSYGYTF.

The chain carries TRBV9 and TRBJ2-7; D not resolved. Per the germline V gene, CDR1 is SGDLS and CDR2 is YYNGEE. This CDR3 has 15 residues. V lost 0 bases to trimming and J lost 2 bases, with 12 bases between them. The CDR3 spells CASSVAEASAYEQYF. The CDR3, as DNA: TGTGCCAGCAGCGTAGCTGAGGCCTCCGCCTACGAGCAGTACTTC.